This TCR beta chain was retrieved from a study of cytomegalovirus exposure and HLA in healthy donors. Findings of the study overall: A missense DCLRE1C variant was associated with V- and J-gene trimming of TCR beta chains in a later analysis, and an independent cohort replicated the association. Presence/absence analyses supposed approximately even sequencing depth among donors.

Note on this clone: Its antigen remains unknown.

Germline assignment: CDR1 SEHNR and CDR2 FQNEAQ (reference sequence). The junction had 13 bases not matched to a gene; V was cut back by 3 bases and J by 4 bases. The CDR3 runs to 17 residues. It was with 60 Vbeta and 13 Jbeta primers that the PCR ran. Clones were read by immunoSEQ multiplex PCR, and TCRdb kept only the in-frame ones, dropping some. The sample has around 120,000 clones; 70% to 80% are singletons. The origin of this receptor is a woman in her thirties or forties in good health and CMV-seropositive. Sequencing was done on a sample of PBMCs. The chain has TRBV7-9 and TRBJ1-2; 8 nucleotides match TRBD1. CDR3 DNA: TGTGCCAGCAGCTTTGGGGACCTGACAGGGGACAGCTATGGCTACACCTTC. Its protein product is CASSFGDLTGDSYGYTF.